The present TCR beta chain was sequenced within a study of blood T cell repertoires in COVID-19. The overall study: Specimens from acute and convalescent COVID-19 originated in the United States, Italy and Spain.

Data came from immunoSEQ multiplex PCR; TCRdb stores just in-frame clones and leaves some out. The table shows around 230,000 clones, with 87% occurring only once. This sequence was found in a man between 18 and 29 years old with acute COVID-19. Sequencing was performed on PBMCs or T cells enriched from blood (not recorded which).

CDR3 residues: CASSPPSGRNEQFF. CDR3 nucleotides: TGTGCCAGCAGCCCGCCTAGCGGGAGGAATGAGCAGTTCTTC. The rearrangement links TRBV9 to TRBJ2-1; TRBD2 aligns across 11 bases. The CDR3 is 14 residues long. Trimming at V came to 4 bases and at J to 7 bases, leaving 4 bases not matched to a gene. Germline loops: CDR1 SGDLS, CDR2 YYNGEE.